The present TCR beta chain was sequenced within a study of blood T cells in healthy people across ages. Using a J-beta primer mix together with a sample-barcoded 5' primer, a second PCR was run for about 6 to 12 cycles. TCRdb recomputed calls from the 5' RACE reads with MiXCR, one row per CDR3 protein. This table holds about 970,000 distinct CDR3 sequences, just over 50% found once. Germline-derived CDR1 and CDR2 are SGHAT and FQNNGV. Trimming took 5 bases from V and 2 from J, leaving 15 bases between them. This CDR3 comprises 15 residues. The specimen was blood. The clonotype was recovered from a woman aged 55-69 years in good health. The chain joins TRBV11-2 to TRBJ1-2; no reliable D call. The CDR3 DNA sequence: TGTGCCAGCAGCCGGACCCAGGATACGAACTATGGCTACACCTTC. It yields the protein CASSRTQDTNYGYTF.